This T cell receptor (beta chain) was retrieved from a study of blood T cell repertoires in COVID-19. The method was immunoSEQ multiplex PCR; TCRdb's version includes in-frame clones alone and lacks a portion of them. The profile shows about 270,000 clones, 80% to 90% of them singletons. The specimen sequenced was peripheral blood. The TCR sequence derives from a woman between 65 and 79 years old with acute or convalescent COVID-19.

The CDR3 coding sequence is TGTGCCAGCAGTTACTCGACACAGGGGGCGAGGGGCTACACCTTC. It specifies CASSYSTQGARGYTF. The genes are TRBV6-5 and TRBJ1-2, with 9 bases that match TRBD1. Germline assignment: CDR1 MNHEY and CDR2 SVGAGI. This CDR3 has 15 amino acids. Trimming cost V 0 bases and J 8 bases; bases outside gene matches: 7.